The TCR beta chain under discussion was sequenced for a study of cytomegalovirus exposure and HLA in healthy donors. Study summary: Genetic ancestry analysis placed under 90% of the 350 to 500 donors that were genotyped in the Caucasian-associated cluster. Study-wide findings and caveats: Presence/absence analyses treated sequencing depth as roughly uniform across donors. 87-base-pair reads could not separate some V segments, including TRBV6-2 and TRBV6-3.

Only a few counts were recorded for this clone. Antigen unknown. Germline CDR1 reads MNHNY; CDR2 reads SVGAGI (reference sequence). After removal of 5 bases from V and 2 bases from J, the junction contained 4 bases not matched to a gene. CDR3 size: 14 residues. The PCR had 60 Vbeta and 13 Jbeta primers. Produced via immunoSEQ multiplex PCR; TCRdb's table is partial and in-frame only. The sample lists around 140,000 clones, more than 70% occurring once. Sequences were obtained from PBMCs. The chain combines TRBV6-6 with TRBJ2-3, with 7 bases matching TRBD1. The receptor comes from a male donor in good health and CMV-seronegative. CDR3 region: CASSGGQVTDTQYF. CDR3 sequence (DNA): TGTGCCAGCAGTGGAGGACAGGTCACAGATACGCAGTATTTT.